This section outlines one T cell receptor beta chain sequence together with its context. This CDR3 has 16 amino acids. Germline lookup yields CDR1 SGHNT and CDR2 YYREEE (reference sequence). Trimming cost V 0 bases and J 2 bases; bases outside gene matches: 6. The protocol was immunoSEQ multiplex PCR, while the TCRdb copy is restricted to in-frame clones and leaves out a portion. The sample has roughly 93,000 clones; approximately 90% are singletons. This entry comes from a study of OX40 agonist ivuxolimab in advanced cancers. Study-level information: Patients received the agonistic anti-OX40 (CD134) antibody ivuxolimab. The dose-escalation cohort was over 65% male, with a mean age of around 54 years, ranging roughly 23 to 79.

The receptor's source is an adult with an advanced solid tumor such as melanoma, head and neck, liver or kidney cancer. The rearrangement joins TRBV5-4 to TRBJ1-1, with TRBD1 matching 8 bases. The source material was CD4+ or CD8+ T cells sorted from blood, sampled in a trial of the OX40 agonist ivuxolimab. CDR3 coding DNA: TGTGCCAGCAGCTTGGGTGCAGGGGGCGGAAACACTGAAGCTTTCTTT. This gives the protein CASSLGAGGGNTEAFF.